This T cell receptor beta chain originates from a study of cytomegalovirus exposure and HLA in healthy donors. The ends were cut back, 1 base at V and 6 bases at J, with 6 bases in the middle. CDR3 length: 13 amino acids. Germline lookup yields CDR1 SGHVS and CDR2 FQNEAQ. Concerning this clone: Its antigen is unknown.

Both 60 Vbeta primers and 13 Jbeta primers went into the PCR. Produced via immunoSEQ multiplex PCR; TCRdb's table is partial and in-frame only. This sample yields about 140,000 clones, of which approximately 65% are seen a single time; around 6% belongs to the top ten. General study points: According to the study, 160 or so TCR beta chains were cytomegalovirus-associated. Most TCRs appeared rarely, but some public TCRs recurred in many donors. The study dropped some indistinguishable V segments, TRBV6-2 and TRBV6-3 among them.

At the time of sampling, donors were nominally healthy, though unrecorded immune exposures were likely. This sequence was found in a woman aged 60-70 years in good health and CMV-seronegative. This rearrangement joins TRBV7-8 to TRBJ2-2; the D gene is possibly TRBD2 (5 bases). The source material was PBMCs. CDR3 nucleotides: TGTGCCAGCAGCTTAGTCGGGGCCGGGGAGCTGTTTTTT. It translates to CASSLVGAGELFF.